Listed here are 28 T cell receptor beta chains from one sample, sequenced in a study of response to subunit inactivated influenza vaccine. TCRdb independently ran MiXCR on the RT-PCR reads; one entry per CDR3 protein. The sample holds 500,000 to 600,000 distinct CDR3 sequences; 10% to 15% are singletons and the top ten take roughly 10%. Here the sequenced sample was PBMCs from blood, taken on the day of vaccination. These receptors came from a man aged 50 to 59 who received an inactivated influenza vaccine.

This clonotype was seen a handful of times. The CDR3 protein is CASSKGTGGYNEQFF. DNA for the CDR3: TGTGCCAGCTCTAAAGGGACAGGGGGCTACAATGAGCAGTTCTTC. V usage is TRBV18 and J usage is TRBJ2-1; 11 bases line up with TRBD1. The CDR3 totals 15 residues. With 6 bases clipped from V and 3 bases from J, the junction kept 4 bases outside the gene matches. Germline assignment: CDR1 KGHSH and CDR2 LQKENI.

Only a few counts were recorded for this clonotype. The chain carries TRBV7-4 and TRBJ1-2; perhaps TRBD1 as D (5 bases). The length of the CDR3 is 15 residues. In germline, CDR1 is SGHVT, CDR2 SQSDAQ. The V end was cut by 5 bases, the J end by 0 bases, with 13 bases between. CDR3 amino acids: CASSPLTVSNYGYTF. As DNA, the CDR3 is TGTGCCAGCAGCCCTTTGACAGTCTCTAACTATGGCTACACCTTC.

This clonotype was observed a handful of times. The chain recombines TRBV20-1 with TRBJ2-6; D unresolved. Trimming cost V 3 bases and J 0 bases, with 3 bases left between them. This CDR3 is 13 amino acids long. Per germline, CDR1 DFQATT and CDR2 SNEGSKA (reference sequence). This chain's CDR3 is CSASTSGANVLTF. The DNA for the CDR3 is TGCAGTGCTAGCACCTCTGGGGCCAACGTCCTGACTTTC.

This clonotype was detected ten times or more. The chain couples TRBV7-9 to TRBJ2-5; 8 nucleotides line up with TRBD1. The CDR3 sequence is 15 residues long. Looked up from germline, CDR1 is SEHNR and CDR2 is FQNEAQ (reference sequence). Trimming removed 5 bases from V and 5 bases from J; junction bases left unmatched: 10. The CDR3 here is CASSPPGQGAETQYF. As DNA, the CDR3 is TGTGCCAGCAGCCCCCCAGGACAGGGCGCGGAGACCCAGTACTTC.

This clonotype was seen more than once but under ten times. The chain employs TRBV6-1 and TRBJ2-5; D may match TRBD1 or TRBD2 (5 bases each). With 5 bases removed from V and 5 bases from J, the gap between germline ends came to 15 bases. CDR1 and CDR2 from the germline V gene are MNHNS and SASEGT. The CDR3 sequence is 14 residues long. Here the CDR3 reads CASSTALGDETQYF. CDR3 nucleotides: TGTGCCAGCAGTACCGCCTTGGGGGATGAGACCCAGTACTTC.

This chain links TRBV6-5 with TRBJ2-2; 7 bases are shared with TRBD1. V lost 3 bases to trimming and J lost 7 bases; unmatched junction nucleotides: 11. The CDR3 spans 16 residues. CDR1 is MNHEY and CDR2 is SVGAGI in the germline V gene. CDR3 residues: CASSYSNRGYIGELFF. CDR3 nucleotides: TGTGCCAGCAGTTATAGTAACAGGGGTTATATCGGGGAGCTGTTTTTT.

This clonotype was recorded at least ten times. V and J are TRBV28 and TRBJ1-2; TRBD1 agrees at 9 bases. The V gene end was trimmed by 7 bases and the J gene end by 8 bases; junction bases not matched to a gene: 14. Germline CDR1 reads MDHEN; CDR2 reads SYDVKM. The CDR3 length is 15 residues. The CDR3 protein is CASKRVGTGTFGYTF. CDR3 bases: TGTGCCAGCAAGAGGGTCGGGACAGGGACCTTCGGCTACACCTTC.

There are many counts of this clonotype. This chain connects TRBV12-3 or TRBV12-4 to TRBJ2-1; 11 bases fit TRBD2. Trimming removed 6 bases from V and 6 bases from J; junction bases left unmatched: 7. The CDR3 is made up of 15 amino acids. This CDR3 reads CASRELAGVLNEQFF. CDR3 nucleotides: TGTGCCAGCAGAGAACTAGCGGGGGTGCTCAATGAGCAGTTCTTC.

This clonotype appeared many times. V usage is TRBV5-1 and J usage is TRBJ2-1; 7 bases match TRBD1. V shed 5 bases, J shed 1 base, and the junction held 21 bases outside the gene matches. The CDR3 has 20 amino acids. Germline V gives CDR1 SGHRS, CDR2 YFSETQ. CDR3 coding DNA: TGCGCCAGCAGTTTTCCGGCCCGGGACAGTCGCCTGAATTCCTACAATGAGCAGTTCTTC. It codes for CASSFPARDSRLNSYNEQFF.

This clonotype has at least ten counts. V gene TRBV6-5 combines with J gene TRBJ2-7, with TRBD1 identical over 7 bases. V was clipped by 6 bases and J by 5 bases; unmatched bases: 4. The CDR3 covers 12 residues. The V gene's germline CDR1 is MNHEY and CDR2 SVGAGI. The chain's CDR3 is CASSWTGDEQYF. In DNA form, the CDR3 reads TGTGCCAGCAGCTGGACAGGCGACGAGCAGTACTTC.

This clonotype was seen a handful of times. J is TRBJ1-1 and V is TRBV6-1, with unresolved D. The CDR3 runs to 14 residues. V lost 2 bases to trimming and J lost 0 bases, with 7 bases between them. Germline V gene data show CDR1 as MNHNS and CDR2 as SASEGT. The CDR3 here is CASSEKILNTEAFF. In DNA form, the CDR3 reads TGTGCCAGCAGTGAAAAGATCCTGAACACTGAAGCTTTCTTT.

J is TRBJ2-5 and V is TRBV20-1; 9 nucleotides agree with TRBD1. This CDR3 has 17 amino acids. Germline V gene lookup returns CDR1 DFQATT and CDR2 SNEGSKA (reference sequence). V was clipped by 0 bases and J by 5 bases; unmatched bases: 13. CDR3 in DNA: TGCAGTGCTAGAGACATAATCGGGACAGGGAGTTCGGAGACCCAGTACTTC. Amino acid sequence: CSARDIIGTGSSETQYF.

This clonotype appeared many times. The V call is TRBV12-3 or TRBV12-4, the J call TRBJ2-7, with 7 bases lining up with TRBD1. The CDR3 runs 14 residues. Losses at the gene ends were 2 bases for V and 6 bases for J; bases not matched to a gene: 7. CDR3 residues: CASSLSAGGTEQYF. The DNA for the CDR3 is TGTGCCAGCAGTTTATCGGCAGGGGGTACCGAGCAGTACTTC.

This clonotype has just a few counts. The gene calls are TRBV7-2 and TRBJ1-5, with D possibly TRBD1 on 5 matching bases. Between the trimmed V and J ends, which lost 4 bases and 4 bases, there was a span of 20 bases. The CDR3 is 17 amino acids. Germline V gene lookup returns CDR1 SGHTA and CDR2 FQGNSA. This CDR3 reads CASSSYEGPSRNQPQHF. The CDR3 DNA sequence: TGTGCCAGCAGCTCCTACGAGGGACCCAGTCGGAATCAGCCCCAGCATTTT.

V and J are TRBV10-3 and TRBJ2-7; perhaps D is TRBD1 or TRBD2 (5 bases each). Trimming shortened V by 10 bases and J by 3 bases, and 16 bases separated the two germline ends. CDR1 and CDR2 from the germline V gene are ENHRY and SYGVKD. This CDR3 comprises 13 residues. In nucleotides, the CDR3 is TGTGCCACGAGGGACGGTGGGGGCTACGAGCAGTACTTC. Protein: CATRDGGGYEQYF.

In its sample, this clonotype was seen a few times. For the CDR3, the DNA is TGTGCCACCAGCAGAGCAACAAATGAGCAGTTCTTC. Translated: CATSRATNEQFF. The rearrangement joins TRBV15 to TRBJ2-1; D ambiguous. The CDR3 is 12 residues long. Trimming shortened V by 1 base and J by 7 bases, and 5 bases separated the two germline ends. CDR1 and CDR2 (germline): LNHNV, YYDKDF (reference sequence).

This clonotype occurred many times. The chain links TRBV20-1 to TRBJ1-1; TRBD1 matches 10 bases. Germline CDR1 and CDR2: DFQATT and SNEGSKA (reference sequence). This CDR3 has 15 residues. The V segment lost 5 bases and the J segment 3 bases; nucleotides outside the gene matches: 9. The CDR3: CSAHLPGTGDTEAFF. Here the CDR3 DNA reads TGCAGTGCTCATCTCCCCGGGACAGGGGACACTGAAGCTTTCTTT.

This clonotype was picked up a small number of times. DNA of the CDR3: TGTGCCAGCAGCCAAGACAGGGGTGGGACTGAAGCTTTCTTT. This gives the protein CASSQDRGGTEAFF. V is TRBV4-2 and J is TRBJ1-1, with D maybe TRBD1 (6 bases). The CDR3 extends over 14 amino acids. Germline CDR1 is LGHNA and CDR2 is YNFKEQ. Trimming removed 0 bases from V and 5 bases from J, with 10 bases in between.

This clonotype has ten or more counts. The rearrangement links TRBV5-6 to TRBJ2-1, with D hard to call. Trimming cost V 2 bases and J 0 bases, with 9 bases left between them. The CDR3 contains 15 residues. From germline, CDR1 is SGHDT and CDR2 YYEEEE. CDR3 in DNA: TGTGCCAGCAGCTTAAGACACAGCTCCTACAATGAGCAGTTCTTC. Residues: CASSLRHSSYNEQFF.

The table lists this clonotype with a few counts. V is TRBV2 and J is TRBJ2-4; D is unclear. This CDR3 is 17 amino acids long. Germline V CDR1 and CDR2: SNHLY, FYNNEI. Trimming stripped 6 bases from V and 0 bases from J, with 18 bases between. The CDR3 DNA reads TGTGCCAGCAGGGCAGGAGACCTACGTCTAGCCAAAAACATTCAGTACTTC. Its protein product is CASRAGDLRLAKNIQYF.

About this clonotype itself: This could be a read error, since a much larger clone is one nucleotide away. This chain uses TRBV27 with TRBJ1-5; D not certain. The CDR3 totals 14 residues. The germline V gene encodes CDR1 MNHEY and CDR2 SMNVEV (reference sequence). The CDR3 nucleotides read TGTGCCAGCAGTTTAGTCGGGTTAAATCAGCCCCATCATTTT. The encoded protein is CASSLVGLNQPHHF.

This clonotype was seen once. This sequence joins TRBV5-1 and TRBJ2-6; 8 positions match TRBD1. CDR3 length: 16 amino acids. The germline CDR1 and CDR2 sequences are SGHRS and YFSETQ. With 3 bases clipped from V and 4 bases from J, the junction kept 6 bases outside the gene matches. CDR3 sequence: CASSSGGAEGANVLTF. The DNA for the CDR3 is TGCGCCAGCAGCTCAGGGGGCGCTGAAGGGGCCAACGTCCTGACTTTC.

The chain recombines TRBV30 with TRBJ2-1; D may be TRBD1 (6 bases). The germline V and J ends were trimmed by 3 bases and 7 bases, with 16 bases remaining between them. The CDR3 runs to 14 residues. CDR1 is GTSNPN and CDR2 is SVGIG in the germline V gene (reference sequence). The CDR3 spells CAWRRDMRLNEQFF. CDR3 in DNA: TGTGCCTGGAGAAGGGACATGCGGCTTAATGAGCAGTTCTTC.

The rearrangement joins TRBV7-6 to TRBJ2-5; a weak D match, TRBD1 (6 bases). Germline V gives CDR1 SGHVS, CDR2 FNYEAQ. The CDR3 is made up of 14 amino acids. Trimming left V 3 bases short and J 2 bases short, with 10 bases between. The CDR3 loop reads CASSLKGGQETQYF. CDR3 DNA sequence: TGTGCCAGCAGCTTGAAAGGGGGTCAAGAGACCCAGTACTTC.

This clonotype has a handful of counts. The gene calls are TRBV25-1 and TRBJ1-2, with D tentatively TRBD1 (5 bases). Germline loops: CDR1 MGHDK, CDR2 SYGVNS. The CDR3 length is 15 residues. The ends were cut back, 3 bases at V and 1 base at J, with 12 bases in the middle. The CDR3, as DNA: TGTGCCAGCAGTGATGTGGGACCATTTAACTATGGCTACACCTTC. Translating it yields CASSDVGPFNYGYTF.

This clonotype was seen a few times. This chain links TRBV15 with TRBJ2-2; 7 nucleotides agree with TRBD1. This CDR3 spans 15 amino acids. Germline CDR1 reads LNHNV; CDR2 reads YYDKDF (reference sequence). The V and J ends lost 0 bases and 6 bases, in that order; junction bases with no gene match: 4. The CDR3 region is CATSRDSTGSGELFF. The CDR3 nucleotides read TGTGCCACCAGCAGAGACTCGACAGGGTCCGGGGAGCTGTTTTTT.

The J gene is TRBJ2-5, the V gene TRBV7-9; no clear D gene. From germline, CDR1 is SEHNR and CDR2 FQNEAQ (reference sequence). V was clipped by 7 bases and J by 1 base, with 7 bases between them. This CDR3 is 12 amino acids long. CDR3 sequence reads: CASTETQETQYF. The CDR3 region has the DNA TGTGCCAGCACGGAGACCCAAGAGACCCAGTACTTC. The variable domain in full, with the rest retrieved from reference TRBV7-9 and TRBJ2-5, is DTGVSQNPRHKITKRGQNVTFRCDPISEHNRLYWYRQTLGQGPEFLTYFQNEAQLEKSRLLSDRFSAERPKGSFSTLEIQRTEQGDSAMYLCASTETQETQYFGPGTRLLVL.

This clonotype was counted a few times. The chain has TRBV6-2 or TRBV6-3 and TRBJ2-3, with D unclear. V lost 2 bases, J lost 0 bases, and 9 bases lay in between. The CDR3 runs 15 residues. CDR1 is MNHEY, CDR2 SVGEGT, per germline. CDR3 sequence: CASSYPAPSTDTQYF. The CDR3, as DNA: TGTGCCAGCAGTTACCCGGCGCCTAGCACAGATACGCAGTATTTT.